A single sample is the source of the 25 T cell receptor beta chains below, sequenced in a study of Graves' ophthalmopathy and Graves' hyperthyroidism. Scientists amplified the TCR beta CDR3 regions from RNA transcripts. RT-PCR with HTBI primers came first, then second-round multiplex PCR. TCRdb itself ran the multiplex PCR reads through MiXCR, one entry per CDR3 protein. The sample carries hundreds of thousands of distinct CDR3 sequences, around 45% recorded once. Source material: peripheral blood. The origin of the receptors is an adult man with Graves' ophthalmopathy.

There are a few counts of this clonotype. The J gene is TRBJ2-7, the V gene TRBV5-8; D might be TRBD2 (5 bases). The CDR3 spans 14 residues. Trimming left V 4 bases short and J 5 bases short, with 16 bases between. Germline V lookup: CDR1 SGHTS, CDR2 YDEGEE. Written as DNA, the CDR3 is TGTGCCAGCAGCCAAGGTTCTAGTAGCGACGAGCAGTACTTC. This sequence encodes CASSQGSSSDEQYF.

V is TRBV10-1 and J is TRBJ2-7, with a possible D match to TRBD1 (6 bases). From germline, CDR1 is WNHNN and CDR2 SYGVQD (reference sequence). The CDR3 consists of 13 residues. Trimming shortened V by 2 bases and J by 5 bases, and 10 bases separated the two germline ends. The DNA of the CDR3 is TGCGCCAGCAGTGAGAACAGGGACCACGAGCAGTACTTC. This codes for CASSENRDHEQYF.

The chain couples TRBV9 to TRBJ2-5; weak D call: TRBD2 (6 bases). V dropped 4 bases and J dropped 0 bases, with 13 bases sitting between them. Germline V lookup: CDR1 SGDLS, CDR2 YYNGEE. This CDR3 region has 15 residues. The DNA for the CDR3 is TGTGCCAGCAGCCCTCGAGGGAGGTACCAAGAGACCCAGTACTTC. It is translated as CASSPRGRYQETQYF.

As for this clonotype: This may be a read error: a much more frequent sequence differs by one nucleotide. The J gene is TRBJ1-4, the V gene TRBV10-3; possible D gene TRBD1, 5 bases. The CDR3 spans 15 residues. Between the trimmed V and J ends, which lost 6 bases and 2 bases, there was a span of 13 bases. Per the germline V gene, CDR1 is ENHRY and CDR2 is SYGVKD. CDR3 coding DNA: TGTGCCATCAGCTTAGGAGGGGCGACTAATGAAAAACTGTTTTTT. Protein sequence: CAISLGGATNEKLFF.

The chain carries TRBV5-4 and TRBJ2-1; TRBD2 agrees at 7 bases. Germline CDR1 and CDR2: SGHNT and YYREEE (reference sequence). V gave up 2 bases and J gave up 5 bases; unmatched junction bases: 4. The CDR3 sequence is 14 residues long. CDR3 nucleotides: TGTGCCAGCAGCTTTGCGGGAGTGGACAATGAGCAGTTCTTC. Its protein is CASSFAGVDNEQFF. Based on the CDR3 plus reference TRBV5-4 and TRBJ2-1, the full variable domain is ETGVTQSPTHLIKTRGQQVTLRCSSQSGHNTVSWYQQALGQGPQFIFQYYREEENGRGNFPPRFSGLQFPNYSSELNVNALELDDSALYLCASSFAGVDNEQFFGPGTRLTVL.

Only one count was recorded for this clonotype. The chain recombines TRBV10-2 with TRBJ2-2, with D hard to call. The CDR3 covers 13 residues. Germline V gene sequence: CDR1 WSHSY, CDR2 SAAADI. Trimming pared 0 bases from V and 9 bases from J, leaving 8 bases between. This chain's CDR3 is CASSESGTWELFF. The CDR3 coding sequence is TGCGCCAGCAGTGAGTCGGGAACTTGGGAGCTGTTTTTT.

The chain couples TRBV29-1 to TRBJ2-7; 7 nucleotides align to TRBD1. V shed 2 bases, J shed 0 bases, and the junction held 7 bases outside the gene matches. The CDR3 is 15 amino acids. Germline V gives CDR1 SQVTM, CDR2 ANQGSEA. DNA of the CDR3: TGCAGCGTTGAATCGGGACAGAGGAGCTCCTACGAGCAGTACTTC. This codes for CSVESGQRSSYEQYF.

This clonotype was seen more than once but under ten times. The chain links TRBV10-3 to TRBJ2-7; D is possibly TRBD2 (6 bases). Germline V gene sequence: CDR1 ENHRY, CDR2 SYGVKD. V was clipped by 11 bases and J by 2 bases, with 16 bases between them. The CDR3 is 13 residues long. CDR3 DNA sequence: TGTGCCGCCGGACCCGGAGGGGCCTACGAGCAGTACTTC. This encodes CAAGPGGAYEQYF.

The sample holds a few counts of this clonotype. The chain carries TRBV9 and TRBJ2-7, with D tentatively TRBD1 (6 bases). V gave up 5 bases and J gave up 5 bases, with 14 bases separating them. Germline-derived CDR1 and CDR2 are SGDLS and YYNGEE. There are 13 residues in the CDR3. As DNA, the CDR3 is TGTGCCAGCAGTTACTCTGACAGGAACGAGCAGTACTTC. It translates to CASSYSDRNEQYF.

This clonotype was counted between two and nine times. This chain's CDR3 is CASRYQTGSYGYTF. CDR3 sequence (DNA): TGTGCCAGCAGATACCAAACAGGGAGCTATGGCTACACCTTC. The chain joins TRBV2 to TRBJ1-2; D perhaps matches TRBD1 (6 bases). V was shortened by 6 bases and J by 4 bases, with 15 bases between the two germline ends. The CDR3 spans 14 residues. Germline CDR1 and CDR2: SNHLY and FYNNEI.

In DNA form, the CDR3 reads TGTGCCAGCAGCTCCGGAGGAACCGGGGAGCTGTTTTTT. This sequence encodes CASSSGGTGELFF. The chain joins TRBV7-9 to TRBJ2-2; TRBD2 might be the D (5 bases). This CDR3 has 13 amino acids. CDR1 SEHNR and CDR2 FQNEAQ come from the germline V gene (reference sequence). V lost 4 bases and J lost 5, with 8 bases in between.

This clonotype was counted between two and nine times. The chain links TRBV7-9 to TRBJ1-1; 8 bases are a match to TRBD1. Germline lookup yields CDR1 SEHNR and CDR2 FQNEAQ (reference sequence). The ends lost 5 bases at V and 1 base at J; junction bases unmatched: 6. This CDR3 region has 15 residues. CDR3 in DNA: TGTGCCAGCAGCGCTAGACAGGGGAAGAACACTGAAGCTTTCTTT. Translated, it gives CASSARQGKNTEAFF.

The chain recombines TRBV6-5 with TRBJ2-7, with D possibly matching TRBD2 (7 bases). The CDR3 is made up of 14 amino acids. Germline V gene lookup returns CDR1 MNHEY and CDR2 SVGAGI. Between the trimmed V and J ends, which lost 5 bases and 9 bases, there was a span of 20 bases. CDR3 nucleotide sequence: TGTGCCAGCAGTCTCAGGGGACGGGGAGGGGGGCAGTACTTC. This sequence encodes CASSLRGRGGGQYF.

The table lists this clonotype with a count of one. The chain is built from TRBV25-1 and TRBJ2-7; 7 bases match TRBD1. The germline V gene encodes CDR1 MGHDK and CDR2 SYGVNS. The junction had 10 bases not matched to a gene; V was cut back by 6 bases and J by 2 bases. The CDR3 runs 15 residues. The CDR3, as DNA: TGTGCCAGCAGCTTGGAACAGGGGAGTCCCTACGAGCAGTACTTC. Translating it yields CASSLEQGSPYEQYF.

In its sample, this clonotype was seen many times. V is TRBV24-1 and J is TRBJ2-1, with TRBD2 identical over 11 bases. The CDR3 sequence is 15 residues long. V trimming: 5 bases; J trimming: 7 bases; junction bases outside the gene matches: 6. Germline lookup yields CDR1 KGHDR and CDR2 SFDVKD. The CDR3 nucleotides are TGTGCCACCAGTGGTAGCGGGAGGGAGGGGAATGAGCAGTTCTTC. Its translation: CATSGSGREGNEQFF.

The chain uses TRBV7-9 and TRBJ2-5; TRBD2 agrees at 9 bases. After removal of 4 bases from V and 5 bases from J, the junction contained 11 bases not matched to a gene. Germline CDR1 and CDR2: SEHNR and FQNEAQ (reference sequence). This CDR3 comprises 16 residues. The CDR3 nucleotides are TGTGCCAGCAGCTCGGGACTAGCTAGGGAGGTGGAGACCCAGTACTTC. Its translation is CASSSGLAREVETQYF.

The CDR3 DNA is TGTGCCAGTGGATGGAGGACTGAAGCTTTCTTT. Translated: CASGWRTEAFF. This chain connects TRBV19 to TRBJ1-1; D is unresolved. In germline, CDR1 is LNHDA, CDR2 SQIVND (reference sequence). This CDR3 spans 11 amino acids. Trimming removed 8 bases from V and 5 bases from J, with 9 bases in between.

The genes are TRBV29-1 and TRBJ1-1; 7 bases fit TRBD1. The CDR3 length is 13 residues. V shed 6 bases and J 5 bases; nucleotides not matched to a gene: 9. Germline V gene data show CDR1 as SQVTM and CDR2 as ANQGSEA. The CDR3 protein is CSVEQGWETEAFF. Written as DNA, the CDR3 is TGCAGCGTGGAACAGGGGTGGGAAACTGAAGCTTTCTTT.

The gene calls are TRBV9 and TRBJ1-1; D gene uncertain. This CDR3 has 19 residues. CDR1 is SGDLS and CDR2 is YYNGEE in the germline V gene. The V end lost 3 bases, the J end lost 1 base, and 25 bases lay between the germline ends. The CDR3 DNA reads TGTGCCAGCAGCGACAGCCTATTGGCCTCGGTACCAACGAACACTGAAGCTTTCTTT. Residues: CASSDSLLASVPTNTEAFF.

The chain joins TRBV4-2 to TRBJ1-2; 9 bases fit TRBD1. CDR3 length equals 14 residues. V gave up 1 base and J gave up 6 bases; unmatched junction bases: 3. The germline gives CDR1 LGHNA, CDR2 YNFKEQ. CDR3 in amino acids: CASSQAGTGNGYTF. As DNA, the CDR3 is TGTGCCAGCAGCCAAGCCGGGACAGGGAATGGCTACACCTTC.

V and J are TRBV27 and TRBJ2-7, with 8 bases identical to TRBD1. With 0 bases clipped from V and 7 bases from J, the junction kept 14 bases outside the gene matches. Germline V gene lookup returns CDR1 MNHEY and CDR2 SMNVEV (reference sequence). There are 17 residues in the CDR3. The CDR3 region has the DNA TGTGCCAGCAGTTTATCCCTTGGACAGGGCCCGATACATGAGCAGTACTTC. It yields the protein CASSLSLGQGPIHEQYF.

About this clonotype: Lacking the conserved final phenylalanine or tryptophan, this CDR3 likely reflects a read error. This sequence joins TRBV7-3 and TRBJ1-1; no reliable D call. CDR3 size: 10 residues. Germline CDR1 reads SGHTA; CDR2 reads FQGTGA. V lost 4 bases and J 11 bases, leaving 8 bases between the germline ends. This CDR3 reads CASSSVVAFL. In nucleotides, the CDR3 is TGTGCCAGCAGCTCCGTTGTGGCTTTCCTT.

CDR3 sequence reads: CASRSNNFYEQYF. The CDR3 DNA follows: TGTGCCAGCAGGTCCAATAATTTCTACGAGCAGTACTTC. This sequence joins TRBV5-8 and TRBJ2-7; D is unclear. This CDR3 comprises 13 residues. Between the trimmed V and J ends, which lost 5 bases and 3 bases, there was a span of 12 bases. Germline V gene sequence: CDR1 SGHTS, CDR2 YDEGEE. The full variable domain, its missing parts supplied by reference TRBV5-8 and TRBJ2-7, is EAGVTQSPTHLIKTRGQQATLRCSPISGHTSVYWYQQALGLGLQFLLWYDEGEERNRGNFPPRFSGRQFPNYSSELNVNALELEDSALYLCASRSNNFYEQYFGPGTRLTVT.

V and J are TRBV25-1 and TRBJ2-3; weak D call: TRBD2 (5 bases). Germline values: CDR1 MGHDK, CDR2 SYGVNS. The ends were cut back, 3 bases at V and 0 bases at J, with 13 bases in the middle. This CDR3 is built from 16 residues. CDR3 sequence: CASSDTTDFSTDTQYF. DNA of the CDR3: TGTGCCAGCAGTGACACGACGGACTTTAGCACAGATACGCAGTATTTT.

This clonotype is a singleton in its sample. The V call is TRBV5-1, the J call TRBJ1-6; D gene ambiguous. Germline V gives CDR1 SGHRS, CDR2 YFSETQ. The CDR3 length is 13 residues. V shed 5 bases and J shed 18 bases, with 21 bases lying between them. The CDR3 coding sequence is TGCGCCAGCAGTTTAAGATTTGGGGATCTGCCCCACTTT. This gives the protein CASSLRFGDLPHF. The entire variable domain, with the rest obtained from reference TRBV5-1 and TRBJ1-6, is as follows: KAGVTQTPRYLIKTRGQQVTLSCSPISGHRSVSWYQQTPGQGLQFLFEYFSETQRNKGNFPGRFSGRQFSNSRSEMNVSTLELGDSALYLCASSLRFGDLPHFGNGTRLTVT.